These 23 T cell receptor beta chains were sequenced from one sample in a study of T cell responses to AZD1222 COVID-19 vaccine. Generated by immunoSEQ multiplex PCR, the TCRdb table keeps only in-frame clones and is missing some. The sample contains 90,000 to 150,000 clones, more than 75% of which appear only once. Sequenced material: peripheral blood, taken on day 0 of AZD1222 vaccination. All receptors derive from an adult in good health.

The rearrangement links TRBV6-5 to TRBJ1-4, with 7 positions matching TRBD1. CDR1 and CDR2 from the germline V gene are MNHEY and SVGAGI. V was clipped by 11 bases and J by 4 bases; unmatched bases: 10. This CDR3 has 14 amino acids. The CDR3 region is CAGSQGQFNEKLFF. CDR3 nucleotide sequence: TGTGCCGGGTCTCAGGGACAGTTTAATGAAAAACTGTTTTTT.

The CDR3 sequence is CASSLEGDSARQYF. CDR3 coding DNA: TGCGCCAGCAGCTTGGAGGGGGACTCAGCCCGGCAGTACTTC. V gene TRBV5-1 combines with J gene TRBJ2-7, with D possibly called TRBD1 or TRBD2 (6 bases each). With 0 bases removed from V and 9 bases from J, the gap between germline ends came to 16 bases. The CDR3 consists of 14 residues. Germline loops: CDR1 SGHRS, CDR2 YFSETQ.

V and J are TRBV11-2 and TRBJ2-1, with D hard to call. The CDR3 is 14 amino acids. V shed 4 bases and J shed 9 bases, with 16 bases lying between them. Germline V gene data show CDR1 as SGHAT and CDR2 as FQNNGV. The CDR3 nucleotides read TGTGCCAGCAGCTACTCCCGGACCCCCATTGAGCAGTTCTTC. This translates into CASSYSRTPIEQFF.

The rearrangement joins TRBV19 to TRBJ2-5; TRBD1 is a possible D gene (6 bases). Germline V gene data show CDR1 as LNHDA and CDR2 as SQIVND (reference sequence). This CDR3 is built from 14 residues. V shed 4 bases and J shed 6 bases, with 15 bases lying between them. The CDR3 sequence is CASSSTGSKKTQYF. In nucleotides, the CDR3 is TGTGCCAGTAGTAGTACAGGGTCAAAGAAGACCCAGTACTTC.

This chain connects TRBV15 to TRBJ2-3; the D is unclear. The CDR3 has 15 amino acids. V was cut by 3 bases and J by 2 bases, with 12 bases left in between. Looked up from germline, CDR1 is LNHNV and CDR2 is YYDKDF (reference sequence). The CDR3 DNA is TGTGCCACCAGCAGGGGGTCTCACTCCACAGATACGCAGTATTTT. Residues: CATSRGSHSTDTQYF.

This chain links TRBV19 with TRBJ2-2, with D possibly matching TRBD2 (6 bases). Looked up from germline, CDR1 is LNHDA and CDR2 is SQIVND (reference sequence). The CDR3 covers 13 residues. Between the trimmed V and J ends, which lost 7 bases and 3 bases, there was a span of 9 bases. CDR3 DNA: TGTGCCAGTATGTGGGGGGACACCGGGGAGCTGTTTTTT. This gives the protein CASMWGDTGELFF.

The J gene is TRBJ2-2, the V gene TRBV11-3; D uncertain. Trimming stripped 3 bases from V and 3 bases from J, with 8 bases between. Germline CDR1 reads SGHNT; CDR2 reads YENEEA. The CDR3 spans 14 residues. This CDR3 reads CASSLRQYTGELFF. In nucleotides, the CDR3 is TGTGCCAGCAGCTTGAGGCAGTACACCGGGGAGCTGTTTTTT.

The V call is TRBV7-3, the J call TRBJ2-1, with a weak D call TRBD1 (7 bases). The CDR3 covers 15 residues. From germline, CDR1 is SGHTA and CDR2 FQGTGA. Trimming took off 3 bases at V and 4 bases at J, with 13 bases between the two ends. The CDR3 DNA sequence: TGTGCCAGCAGCTTCAGGGGGGCGGGTTACAATGAGCAGTTCTTC. Translation: CASSFRGAGYNEQFF.

To note about this clone: Sequence at one end of the junction differs from germline and may be a read error. V usage is TRBV19 and J usage is TRBJ2-1; 9 bases map to TRBD2. Germline CDR1 and CDR2: LNHDA and SQIVND (reference sequence). The CDR3 totals 15 residues. CDR3 sequence: CASTIAGVPSNEQFF. The CDR3 DNA is TGTGCCAGTACTATAGCGGGGGTCCCTTCCAATGAGCAGTTCTTC.

The chain is built from TRBV12-3 or TRBV12-4 and TRBJ1-2; the D is unclear. Trimming took off 10 bases at V and 2 bases at J, with 11 bases between the two ends. The CDR3 contains 12 residues. CDR3 sequence reads: CATARKNYGYTF. The CDR3, as DNA: TGTGCCACCGCCCGGAAAAACTATGGCTACACCTTC.

This chain connects TRBV7-9 to TRBJ2-2; no clear D gene. The CDR3 contains 14 residues. V lost 2 bases and J lost 7, with 11 bases in between. CDR1 and CDR2 from the germline V gene are SEHNR and FQNEAQ (reference sequence). CDR3 sequence reads: CASSLSRPDGELFF. In nucleotides, the CDR3 is TGTGCCAGCAGCTTATCGCGTCCGGACGGGGAGCTGTTTTTT.

The chain combines TRBV7-2 with TRBJ2-1, with 9 positions matching TRBD2. The germline CDR1 and CDR2 sequences are SGHTA and FQGNSA. There are 17 residues in the CDR3. V shed 1 base, J shed 0 bases, and the junction held 4 bases outside the gene matches. For the CDR3, the DNA is TGTGCCAGCAGCTTAGTGAGTAGCGGGAGCTCCTACAATGAGCAGTTCTTC. Its protein is CASSLVSSGSSYNEQFF.

V is TRBV9 and J is TRBJ1-5; possibly TRBD1 for D (5 bases). Trimming removed 0 bases at V and 3 bases at J, with 7 bases between. CDR3 length equals 14 residues. Germline assignment: CDR1 SGDLS and CDR2 YYNGEE. The CDR3 DNA reads as TGTGCCAGCAGCGTAGGGGGGGTCAATCAGCCCCAGCATTTT. As protein: CASSVGGVNQPQHF. The full variable domain, completed using reference TRBV9 and TRBJ1-5, is DSGVTQTPKHLITATGQRVTLRCSPRSGDLSVYWYQQSLDQGLQFLIQYYNGEERAKGNILERFSAQQFPDLHSELNLSSLELGDSALYFCASSVGGVNQPQHFGDGTRLSIL.

The chain has TRBV19 and TRBJ1-4; 9 nucleotides align to TRBD1. The CDR3 extends over 16 amino acids. V was clipped by 6 bases and J by 5 bases; unmatched bases: 10. CDR1 is LNHDA, CDR2 SQIVND, per germline (reference sequence). The CDR3 DNA is TGTGCCAGTAGCACACTTTCCGGGACAGGGAATGAAAAACTGTTTTTT. It yields the protein CASSTLSGTGNEKLFF.

The chain is built from TRBV20-1 and TRBJ1-1, with a weak D call TRBD1 (5 bases). Trimming stripped 5 bases from V and 7 bases from J, with 11 bases between. Germline V gives CDR1 DFQATT, CDR2 SNEGSKA (reference sequence). The CDR3 sequence is 11 residues long. The CDR3 DNA is TGCAGTGCTGCTCGCGGGGGTGAAGCTTTCTTT. This codes for CSAARGGEAFF.

This chain links TRBV24-1 with TRBJ2-1, with D perhaps TRBD1 or TRBD2 (6 bases each). This CDR3 spans 13 amino acids. The V end lost 6 bases, the J end lost 10 bases, and 15 bases lay between the germline ends. Germline V gene lookup returns CDR1 KGHDR and CDR2 SFDVKD. The CDR3 here is CATSIGGLREQFF. The CDR3 nucleotides read TGTGCCACCAGTATCGGGGGCCTTAGGGAGCAGTTCTTC.

The chain combines TRBV27 with TRBJ1-6, with TRBD1 as a possible D gene (6 bases). CDR1 and CDR2 from the germline V gene are MNHEY and SMNVEV (reference sequence). The V and J ends lost 4 bases and 7 bases respectively, with 17 bases between them. The CDR3 is made up of 16 amino acids. CDR3 amino acids: CASSSNLRTANSPLHF. CDR3 DNA sequence: TGTGCCAGCAGTTCCAACCTTCGGACAGCAAATTCACCCCTCCACTTT.

The genes are TRBV28 and TRBJ2-7; maybe TRBD2 (6 bases). The CDR3 covers 14 residues. Trimming pared 4 bases from V and 2 bases from J, leaving 12 bases between. Germline V CDR1 and CDR2: MDHEN, SYDVKM. The CDR3 sequence: CASSSVSGPYEQYF. CDR3 in DNA: TGTGCCAGCAGTTCCGTTAGCGGTCCCTACGAGCAGTACTTC. Combining the CDR3 with reference TRBV28 and TRBJ2-7 gives the whole variable domain DVKVTQSSRYLVKRTGEKVFLECVQDMDHENMFWYRQDPGLGLRLIYFSYDVKMKEKGDIPEGYSVSREKKERFSLILESASTNQTSMYLCASSSVSGPYEQYFGPGTRLTVT.

This chain links TRBV10-1 with TRBJ2-1; a possible D gene is TRBD2 (5 bases). V was cut by 5 bases and J by 4 bases, with 9 bases left in between. The germline gives CDR1 WNHNN, CDR2 SYGVQD (reference sequence). The CDR3 totals 13 residues. CDR3 in amino acids: CASSPTRYNEQFF. CDR3 nucleotides: TGCGCCAGCAGTCCCACTAGGTACAATGAGCAGTTCTTC.

The chain links TRBV5-1 to TRBJ1-1; 7 bases match TRBD1. The CDR3 is 13 residues long. V lost 1 base, J lost 3 bases, and 0 bases stayed unmatched. Germline V CDR1 and CDR2: SGHRS, YFSETQ. The CDR3, as DNA: TGCGCCAGCAGCTTGACAGGGGACACTGAAGCTTTCTTT. Translation gives CASSLTGDTEAFF.

The CDR3: CASRSFTSGTDTQYF. The DNA for the CDR3 is TGTGCCAGCCGATCATTCACTAGCGGGACAGATACGCAGTATTTT. The J gene is TRBJ2-3, the V gene TRBV28; TRBD2 matches at 9 bases. The CDR3 sequence is 15 residues long. V was pared by 8 bases and J by 3 bases, with 9 bases of the junction left unmatched. Germline V gene data show CDR1 as MDHEN and CDR2 as SYDVKM.

This chain uses TRBV7-3 with TRBJ2-1; 8 bases fit TRBD2. V lost 6 bases, J lost 0 bases, and 4 bases stayed unmatched. CDR3 length equals 15 residues. Germline lookup yields CDR1 SGHTA and CDR2 FQGTGA. CDR3 protein: CASSPSGGSYNEQFF. The CDR3 nucleotides are TGTGCCAGCAGTCCAAGCGGGGGCTCCTACAATGAGCAGTTCTTC. The variable domain in full, completed from reference TRBV7-3 and TRBJ2-1, reads GAGVSQTPSNKVTEKGKYVELRCDPISGHTALYWYRQSLGQGPEFLIYFQGTGAADDSGLPNDRFFAVRPEGSVSTLKIQRTERGDSAVYLCASSPSGGSYNEQFFGPGTRLTVL.

The rearrangement joins TRBV30 to TRBJ2-5; 8 nucleotides align to TRBD1. CDR1 is GTSNPN, CDR2 SVGIG, per germline (reference sequence). V trimming: 8 bases; J trimming: 5 bases; junction bases outside the gene matches: 10. The CDR3 is made up of 13 amino acids. This CDR3 is CAGGQGAPETQYF. CDR3 nucleotide sequence: TGTGCCGGGGGGCAGGGGGCGCCGGAGACCCAGTACTTC. The variable domain in full, completed from reference TRBV30 and TRBJ2-5, reads SQTIHQWPATLVQPVGSPLSLECTVEGTSNPNLYWYRQAAGRGLQLLFYSVGIGQISSEVPQNLSASRPQDRQFILSSKKLLLSDSGFYLCAGGQGAPETQYFGPGTRLLVL.